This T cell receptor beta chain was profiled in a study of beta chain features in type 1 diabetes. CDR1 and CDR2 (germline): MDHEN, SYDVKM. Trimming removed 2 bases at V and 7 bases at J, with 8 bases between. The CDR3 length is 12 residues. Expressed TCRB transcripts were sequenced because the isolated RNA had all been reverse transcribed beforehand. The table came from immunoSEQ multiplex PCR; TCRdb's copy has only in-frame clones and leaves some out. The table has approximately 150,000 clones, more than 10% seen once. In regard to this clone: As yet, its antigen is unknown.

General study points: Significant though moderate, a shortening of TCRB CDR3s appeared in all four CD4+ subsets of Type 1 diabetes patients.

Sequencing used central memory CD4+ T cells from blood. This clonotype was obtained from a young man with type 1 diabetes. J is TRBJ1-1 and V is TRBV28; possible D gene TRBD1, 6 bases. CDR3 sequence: CASSLQQGEAFF. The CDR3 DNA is TGTGCCAGCAGTTTACAACAGGGTGAAGCTTTCTTT.